The 3 T cell receptor beta chains in this list originate from one sample, sequenced in a study of PD-1 blockade in classical Hodgkin lymphoma. All patients relapsed after autologous stem cell transplantation, and brentuximab vedotin exposure varied. Generated by immunoSEQ multiplex PCR, the TCRdb table keeps only in-frame clones and is missing some. The sample has about 26,000 clones, around 69% seen once. Sample: peripheral blood mononuclear cells (PBMCs), taken before the second cycle of nivolumab. The receptors derive from a human donor with classical Hodgkin lymphoma.

This chain uses TRBV28 with TRBJ2-3, with D perhaps being TRBD1 or TRBD2 (5 bases each). Germline CDR1 MDHEN, CDR2 SYDVKM. Trimming removed 0 bases from V and 3 bases from J, with 10 bases in between. The CDR3 is made up of 15 amino acids. CDR3 protein: CASSLWRGPTDTQYF. In nucleotides, the CDR3 is TGTGCCAGCAGTTTATGGAGGGGACCGACAGATACGCAGTATTTT.

As to this clone: The junction and the germline gene differ at one end; a read error may be behind it. J is TRBJ2-5 and V is TRBV6-5, with D perhaps matching TRBD2 (5 bases). Germline CDR1 and CDR2: MNHEY and SVGAGI. The CDR3 length is 12 residues. CDR3 in amino acids: CVSTGFGETQYF. DNA for the CDR3: TGTGTCAGCACGGGATTTGGAGAGACCCAGTACTTC.

The rearrangement joins TRBV7-6 to TRBJ2-7, with 9 positions matching TRBD1. After removal of 1 base from V and 3 bases from J, the junction contained 4 bases not matched to a gene. CDR3 size: 15 residues. The germline gives CDR1 SGHVS, CDR2 FNYEAQ. The CDR3 region has the DNA TGTGCCAGCAGCTTAGACTCGGGACAGGGCTACGAGCAGTACTTC. Translated, it gives CASSLDSGQGYEQYF. Combining the CDR3 with reference TRBV7-6 and TRBJ2-7 gives the whole variable domain GAGVSQSPRYKVTKRGQDVALRCDPISGHVSLYWYRQALGQGPEFLTYFNYEAQQDKSGLPNDRFSAERPEGSISTLTIQRTEQRDSAMYRCASSLDSGQGYEQYFGPGTRLTVT.